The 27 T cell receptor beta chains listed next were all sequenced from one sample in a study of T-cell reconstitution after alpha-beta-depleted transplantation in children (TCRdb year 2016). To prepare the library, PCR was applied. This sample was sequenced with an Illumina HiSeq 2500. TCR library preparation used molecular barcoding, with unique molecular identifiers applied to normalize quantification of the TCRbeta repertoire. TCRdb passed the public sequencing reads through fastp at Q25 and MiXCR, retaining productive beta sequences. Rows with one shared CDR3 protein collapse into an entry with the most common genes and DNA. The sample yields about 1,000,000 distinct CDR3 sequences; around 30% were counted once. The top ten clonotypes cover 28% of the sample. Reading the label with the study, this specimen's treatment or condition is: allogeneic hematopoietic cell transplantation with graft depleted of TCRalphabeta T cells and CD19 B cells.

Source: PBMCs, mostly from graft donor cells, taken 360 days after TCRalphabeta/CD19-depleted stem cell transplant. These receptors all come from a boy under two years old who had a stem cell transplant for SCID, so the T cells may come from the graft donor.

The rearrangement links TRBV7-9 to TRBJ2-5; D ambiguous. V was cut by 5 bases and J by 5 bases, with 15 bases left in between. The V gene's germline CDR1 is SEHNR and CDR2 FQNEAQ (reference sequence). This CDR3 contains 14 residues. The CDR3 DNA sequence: TGTGCCAGCAGCGCCGTAGCTTTGATCGAGACCCAGTACTTC. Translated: CASSAVALIETQYF.

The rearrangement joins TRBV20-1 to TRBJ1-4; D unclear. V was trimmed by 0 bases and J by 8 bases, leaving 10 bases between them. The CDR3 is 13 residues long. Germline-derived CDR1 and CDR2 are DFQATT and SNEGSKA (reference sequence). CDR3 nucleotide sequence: TGCAGTGCTAGAGAGGACTCAGGAGAAAAACTGTTTTTT. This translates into CSAREDSGEKLFF.

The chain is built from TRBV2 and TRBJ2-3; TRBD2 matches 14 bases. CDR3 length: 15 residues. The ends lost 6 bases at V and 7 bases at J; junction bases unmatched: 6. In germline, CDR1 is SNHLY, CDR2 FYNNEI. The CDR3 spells CASRRTSGGHHTQYF. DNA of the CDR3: TGTGCCAGCAGACGGACTAGCGGGGGGCATCATACGCAGTATTTT. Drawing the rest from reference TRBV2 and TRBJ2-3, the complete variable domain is EPEVTQTPSHQVTQMGQEVILRCVPISNHLYFYWYRQILGQKVEFLVSFYNNEISEKSEIFDDQFSVERPDGSNFTLKIRSTKLEDSAMYFCASRRTSGGHHTQYFGPGTRLTVL.

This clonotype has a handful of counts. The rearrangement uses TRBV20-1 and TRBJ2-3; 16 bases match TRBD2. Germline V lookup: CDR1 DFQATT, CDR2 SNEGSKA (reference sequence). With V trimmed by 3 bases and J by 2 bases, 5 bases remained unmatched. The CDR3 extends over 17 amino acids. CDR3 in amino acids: CSASGTSGGANTDTQYF. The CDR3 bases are TGCAGTGCTAGTGGGACTAGCGGGGGGGCTAACACAGATACGCAGTATTTT.

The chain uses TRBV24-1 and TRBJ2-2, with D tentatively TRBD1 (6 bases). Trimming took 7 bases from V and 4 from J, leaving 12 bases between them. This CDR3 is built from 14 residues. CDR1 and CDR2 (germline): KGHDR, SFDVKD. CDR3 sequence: CATRGASGTGELFF. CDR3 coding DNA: TGTGCCACCAGGGGGGCCTCGGGCACCGGGGAGCTGTTTTTT.

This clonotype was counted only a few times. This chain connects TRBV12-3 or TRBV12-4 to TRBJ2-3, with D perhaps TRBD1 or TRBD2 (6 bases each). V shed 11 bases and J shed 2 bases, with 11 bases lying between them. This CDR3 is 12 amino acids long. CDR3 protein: CAEGGDTDTQYF. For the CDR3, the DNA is TGTGCCGAGGGGGGAGACACAGATACGCAGTATTTT.

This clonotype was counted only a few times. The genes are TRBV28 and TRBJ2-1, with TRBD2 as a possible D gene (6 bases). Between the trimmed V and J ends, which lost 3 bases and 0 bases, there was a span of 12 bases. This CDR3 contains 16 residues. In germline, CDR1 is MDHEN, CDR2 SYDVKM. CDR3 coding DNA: TGTGCCAGCAGTTTCTTTAGCGGCAGCTCCTACAATGAGCAGTTCTTC. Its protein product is CASSFFSGSSYNEQFF.

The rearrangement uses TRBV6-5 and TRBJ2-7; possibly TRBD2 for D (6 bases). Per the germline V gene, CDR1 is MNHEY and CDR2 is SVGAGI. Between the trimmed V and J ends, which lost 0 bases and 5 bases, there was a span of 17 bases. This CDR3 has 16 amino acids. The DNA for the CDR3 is TGTGCCAGCAGTTACTCGAAAGGGAAGGGAGGCAACGAGCAGTACTTC. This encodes CASSYSKGKGGNEQYF.

CDR3 sequence reads: CASSQVSLGGGQYF. CDR3 coding DNA: TGCGCCAGCAGCCAAGTTAGCCTCGGCGGGGGGCAGTATTTT. J is TRBJ2-3 and V is TRBV4-3; TRBD2 agrees at 7 bases. With V trimmed by 1 base and J by 11 bases, 9 bases remained unmatched. The germline V gene encodes CDR1 LGHNA and CDR2 YSLEER. The CDR3 contains 14 residues.

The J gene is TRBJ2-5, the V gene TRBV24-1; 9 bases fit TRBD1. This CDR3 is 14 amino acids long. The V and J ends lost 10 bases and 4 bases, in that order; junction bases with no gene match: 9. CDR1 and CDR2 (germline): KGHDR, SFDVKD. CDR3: CATDGTGRRETQYF. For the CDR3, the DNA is TGTGCCACTGACGGGACAGGGAGAAGAGAGACCCAGTACTTC.

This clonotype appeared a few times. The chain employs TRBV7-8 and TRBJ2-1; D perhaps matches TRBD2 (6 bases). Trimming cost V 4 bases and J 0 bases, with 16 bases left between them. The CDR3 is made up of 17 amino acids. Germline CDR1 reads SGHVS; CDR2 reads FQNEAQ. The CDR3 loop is CASSSGRRTGSYNEQFF. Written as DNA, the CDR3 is TGTGCCAGCAGCTCCGGGAGACGGACCGGCTCCTACAATGAGCAGTTCTTC.

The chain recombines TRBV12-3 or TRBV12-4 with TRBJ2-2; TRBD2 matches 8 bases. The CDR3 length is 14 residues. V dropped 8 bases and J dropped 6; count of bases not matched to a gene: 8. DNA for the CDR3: TGTGCCAGCTCCCCCGGGACTAGGCCCGGGGAGCTGTTTTTT. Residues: CASSPGTRPGELFF.

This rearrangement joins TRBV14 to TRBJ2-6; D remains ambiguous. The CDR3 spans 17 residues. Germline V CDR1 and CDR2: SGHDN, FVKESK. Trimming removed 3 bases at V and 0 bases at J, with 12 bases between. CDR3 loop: CASSQVYGDSGANVLTF. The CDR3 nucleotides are TGTGCCAGCAGCCAGGTCTACGGAGACTCTGGGGCCAACGTCCTGACTTTC.

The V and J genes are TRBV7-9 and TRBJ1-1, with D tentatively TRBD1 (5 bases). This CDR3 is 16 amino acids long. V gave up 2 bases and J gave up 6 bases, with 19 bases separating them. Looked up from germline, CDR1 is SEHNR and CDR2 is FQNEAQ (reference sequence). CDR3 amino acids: CASSLSHRGTTPEAFF. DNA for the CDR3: TGTGCCAGCAGCTTATCTCACCGGGGGACGACCCCTGAAGCTTTCTTT. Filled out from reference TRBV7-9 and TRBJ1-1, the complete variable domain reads DTGVSQNPRHKITKRGQNVTFRCDPISEHNRLYWYRQTLGQGPEFLTYFQNEAQLEKSRLLSDRFSAERPKGSFSTLEIQRTEQGDSAMYLCASSLSHRGTTPEAFFGQGTRLTVV.

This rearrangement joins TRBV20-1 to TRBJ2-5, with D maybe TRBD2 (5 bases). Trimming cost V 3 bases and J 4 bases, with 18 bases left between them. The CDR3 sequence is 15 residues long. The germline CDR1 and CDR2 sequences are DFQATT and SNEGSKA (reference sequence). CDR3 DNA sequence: TGCAGTGCTAGCGGTCCCCTAGCCCCTGGAGAGACCCAGTACTTC. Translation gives CSASGPLAPGETQYF.

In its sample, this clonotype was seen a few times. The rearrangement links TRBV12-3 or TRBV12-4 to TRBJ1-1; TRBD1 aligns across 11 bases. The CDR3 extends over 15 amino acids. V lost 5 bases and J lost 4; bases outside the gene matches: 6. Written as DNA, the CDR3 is TGTGCCAGCAGTACCCGGGACAGGGGGTCCACTGAAGCTTTCTTT. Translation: CASSTRDRGSTEAFF.

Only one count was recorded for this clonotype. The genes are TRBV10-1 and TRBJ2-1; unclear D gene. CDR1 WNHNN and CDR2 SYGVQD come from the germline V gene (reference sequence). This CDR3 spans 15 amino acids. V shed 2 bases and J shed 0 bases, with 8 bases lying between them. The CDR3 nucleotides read TGCGCCAGCAGTGAGCTGGTGGGCTCCTACAATGAGCAGTTCTTC. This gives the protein CASSELVGSYNEQFF.

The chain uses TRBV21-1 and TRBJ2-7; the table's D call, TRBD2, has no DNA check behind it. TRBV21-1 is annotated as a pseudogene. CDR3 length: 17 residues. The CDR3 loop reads CASSKALGGLGTYEQYF. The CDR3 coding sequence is TGTGCCAGCAGCAAAGCGCTCGGGGGACTAGGAACCTACGAGCAGTACTTC.

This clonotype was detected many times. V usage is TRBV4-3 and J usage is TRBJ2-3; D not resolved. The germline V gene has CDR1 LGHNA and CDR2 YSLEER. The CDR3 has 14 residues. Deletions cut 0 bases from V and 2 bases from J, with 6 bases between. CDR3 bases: TGCGCCAGCAGCCAAGATCGCCACACAGATACGCAGTATTTT. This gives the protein CASSQDRHTDTQYF.

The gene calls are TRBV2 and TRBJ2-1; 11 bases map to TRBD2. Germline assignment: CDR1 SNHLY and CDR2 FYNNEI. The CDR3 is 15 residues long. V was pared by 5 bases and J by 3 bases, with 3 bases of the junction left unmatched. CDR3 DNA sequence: TGTGCCAGCAGTTATAGCGGGGGGGACTACAATGAGCAGTTCTTC. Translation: CASSYSGGDYNEQFF.

The CDR3 sequence: CSVEKTSGGLSYEQYF. Written as DNA, the CDR3 is TGCAGCGTTGAAAAGACTAGCGGGGGCCTCTCCTACGAGCAGTACTTC. V gene TRBV29-1 combines with J gene TRBJ2-7, with 12 bases lining up with TRBD2. The length of the CDR3 is 16 residues. From germline, CDR1 is SQVTM and CDR2 ANQGSEA. V lost 2 bases to trimming and J lost 0 bases; unmatched junction nucleotides: 5.

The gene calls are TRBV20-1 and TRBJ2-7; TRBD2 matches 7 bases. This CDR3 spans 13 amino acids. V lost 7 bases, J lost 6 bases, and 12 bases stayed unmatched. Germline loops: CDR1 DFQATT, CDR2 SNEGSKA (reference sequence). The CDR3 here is CSGSLALGREQYF. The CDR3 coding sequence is TGCAGTGGTTCACTAGCGTTGGGACGCGAGCAGTACTTC.

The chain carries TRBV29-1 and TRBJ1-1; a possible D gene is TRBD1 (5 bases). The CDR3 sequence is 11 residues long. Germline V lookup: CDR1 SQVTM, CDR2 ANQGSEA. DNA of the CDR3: TGCAGGGCGGGACGGAACACTGAAGCTTTCTTT. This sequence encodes CRAGRNTEAFF.

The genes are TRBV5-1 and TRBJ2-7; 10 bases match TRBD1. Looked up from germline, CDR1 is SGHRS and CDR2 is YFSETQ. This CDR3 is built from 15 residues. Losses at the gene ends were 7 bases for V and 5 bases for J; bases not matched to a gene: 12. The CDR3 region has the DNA TGCGCCAGCGGCCGCCTGGGACAGGGGAGGGACGAGCAGTACTTC. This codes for CASGRLGQGRDEQYF.

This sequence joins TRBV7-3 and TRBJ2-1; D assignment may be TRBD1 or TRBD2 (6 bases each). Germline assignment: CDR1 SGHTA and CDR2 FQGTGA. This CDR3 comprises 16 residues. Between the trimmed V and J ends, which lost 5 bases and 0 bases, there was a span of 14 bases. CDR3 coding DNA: TGTGCCAGCAGCAAATGGGGGGCTAGCTCCTACAATGAGCAGTTCTTC. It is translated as CASSKWGASSYNEQFF.

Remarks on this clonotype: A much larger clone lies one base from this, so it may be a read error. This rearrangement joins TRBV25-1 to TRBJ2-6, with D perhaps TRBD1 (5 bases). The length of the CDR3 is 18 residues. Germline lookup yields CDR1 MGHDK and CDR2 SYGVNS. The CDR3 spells CASSESKGRPSGANVLIF. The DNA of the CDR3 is TGTGCCAGCAGTGAATCCAAAGGACGGCCCTCTGGGGCCAACGTCCTGATTTTC.

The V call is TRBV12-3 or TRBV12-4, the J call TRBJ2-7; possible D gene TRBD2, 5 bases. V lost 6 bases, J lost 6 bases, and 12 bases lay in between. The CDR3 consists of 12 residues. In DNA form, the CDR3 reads TGTGCCAGCAGCCGGACTGTTATCGAGCAGTACTTC. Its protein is CASSRTVIEQYF.